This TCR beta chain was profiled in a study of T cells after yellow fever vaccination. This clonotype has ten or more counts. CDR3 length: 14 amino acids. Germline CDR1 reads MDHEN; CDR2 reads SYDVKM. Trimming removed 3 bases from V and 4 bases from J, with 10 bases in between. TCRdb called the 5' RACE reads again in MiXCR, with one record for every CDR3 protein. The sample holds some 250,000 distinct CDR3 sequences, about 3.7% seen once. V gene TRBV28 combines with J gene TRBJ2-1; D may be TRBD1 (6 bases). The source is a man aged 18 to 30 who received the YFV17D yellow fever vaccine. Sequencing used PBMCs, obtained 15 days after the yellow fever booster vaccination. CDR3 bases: TGTGCCAGCAGTTTGGTAGGGGGTTACAATGAGCAGTTCTTC. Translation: CASSLVGGYNEQFF.